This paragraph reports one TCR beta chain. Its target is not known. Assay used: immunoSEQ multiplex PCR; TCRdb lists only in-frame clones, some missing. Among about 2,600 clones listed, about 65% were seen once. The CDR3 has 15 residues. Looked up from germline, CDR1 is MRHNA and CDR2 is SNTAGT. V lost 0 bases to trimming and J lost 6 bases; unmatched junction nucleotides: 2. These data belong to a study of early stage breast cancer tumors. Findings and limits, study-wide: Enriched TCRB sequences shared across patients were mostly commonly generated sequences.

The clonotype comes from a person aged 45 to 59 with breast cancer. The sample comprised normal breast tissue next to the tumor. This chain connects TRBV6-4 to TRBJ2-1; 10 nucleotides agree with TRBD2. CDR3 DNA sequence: TGTGCCAGCAGTGACTCAGCGGGAGGGGGCAATGAGCAGTTCTTC. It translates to CASSDSAGGGNEQFF.